These 25 T cell receptor beta chains originate from one sample sequenced in a study of technical replicates of blood from a handful of donors. Sequenced by immunoSEQ multiplex PCR; TCRdb stores in-frame clones only, minus some. This sample has 75,000 to 100,000 clones, with just under 95% found just once. Sample: T cells isolated from PBMCs. The receptors were sampled from a human donor in good health.

V usage is TRBV4-1 and J usage is TRBJ2-7; 9 nucleotides match TRBD2. V dropped 3 bases and J dropped 0; count of bases not matched to a gene: 3. CDR1 MGHRA and CDR2 YSYEKL come from the germline V gene. There are 15 residues in the CDR3. DNA for the CDR3: TGCGCCAGCAGCCAGACTAGCGGTAGCTCCTACGAGCAGTACTTC. Its translation: CASSQTSGSSYEQYF.

V is TRBV4-1 and J is TRBJ2-5; 11 nucleotides align to TRBD2. Per the germline V gene, CDR1 is MGHRA and CDR2 is YSYEKL. Germline trimming cut 2 bases from V and 0 bases from J; bases unmatched to any gene: 2. This CDR3 has 16 residues. The DNA for the CDR3 is TGCGCCAGCAGCCAACCGGGACTAGCGGACCAAGAGACCCAGTACTTC. Encoded protein: CASSQPGLADQETQYF.

The chain is built from TRBV29-1 and TRBJ1-4, with D tentatively TRBD1 (5 bases). Deletions cut 8 bases from V and 0 bases from J, with 10 bases between. Germline V gene data show CDR1 as SQVTM and CDR2 as ANQGSEA. The CDR3 runs to 13 residues. The CDR3: CSLRAPTNEKLFF. CDR3 nucleotide sequence: TGCAGCCTCAGGGCCCCAACTAATGAAAAACTGTTTTTT.

The chain couples TRBV27 to TRBJ2-1; 9 bases match TRBD2. This CDR3 is built from 14 residues. CDR1 and CDR2 from the germline V gene are MNHEY and SMNVEV (reference sequence). Trimming took 4 bases from V and 7 from J; bases not matched to a gene: 5. CDR3 loop: CASSSQREVNEQFF. In DNA, the CDR3 is TGTGCCAGCAGTTCCCAGCGGGAGGTTAATGAGCAGTTCTTC.

The chain recombines TRBV11-2 with TRBJ1-2; TRBD1 aligns across 11 bases. V lost 1 base, J lost 14 bases, and 3 bases stayed unmatched. Germline CDR1 is SGHAT and CDR2 is FQNNGV. This CDR3 is 12 amino acids long. This chain's CDR3 is CASSLVGQGDTF. CDR3 coding DNA: TGTGCCAGCAGCTTAGTGGGACAGGGGGATACCTTC. The full variable domain, rest sourced from reference TRBV11-2 and TRBJ1-2, is EAGVAQSPRYKIIEKRQSVAFWCNPISGHATLYWYQQILGQGPKLLIQFQNNGVVDDSQLPKDRFSAERLKGVDSTLKIQPAKLEDSAVYLCASSLVGQGDTFGSGTRLTVV.

This chain joins TRBV19 and TRBJ2-1; the match to TRBD2 covers 14 bases. Germline V gene data show CDR1 as LNHDA and CDR2 as SQIVND (reference sequence). This CDR3 spans 17 amino acids. The ends lost 8 bases at V and 0 bases at J; junction bases unmatched: 6. The CDR3: CASLGTSGSNSYNEQFF. The CDR3 nucleotides are TGTGCCAGTCTTGGGACTAGCGGGAGTAACTCCTACAATGAGCAGTTCTTC.

This clone was found once. J is TRBJ2-5 and V is TRBV14; D is perhaps TRBD1 (5 bases). The DNA end favors TRBJ2-7, so the J call may be wrong. Looked up from germline, CDR1 is SGHDN and CDR2 is FVKESK. The CDR3 is 17 amino acids. In DNA, the CDR3 is TGTGCCAGCAGCCAAGACCTGTCCCCAGGGTACACCTACGAGCAGTACTTC. Residues: CASSQDLSPGYTYEQYF.

V is TRBV29-1 and J is TRBJ2-7; D is perhaps TRBD1 (6 bases). Germline CDR1 and CDR2: SQVTM and ANQGSEA. V was trimmed by 0 bases and J by 6 bases, leaving 12 bases between them. CDR3 length: 13 residues. The CDR3 is CSVEEGAEIEQYF. The CDR3, as DNA: TGCAGCGTTGAAGAGGGGGCAGAGATCGAGCAGTACTTC.

The chain recombines TRBV29-1 with TRBJ2-1; D is perhaps TRBD1 (6 bases). Trimming removed 4 bases from V and 6 bases from J, with 13 bases in between. Germline CDR1 and CDR2: SQVTM and ANQGSEA. There are 13 residues in the CDR3. The CDR3 DNA sequence: TGCAGCGTTGTTGAGGGGGTTGGCAATGAGCAGTTCTTC. Its translation: CSVVEGVGNEQFF.

This sequence joins TRBV19 and TRBJ1-1; TRBD1 matches 7 bases. Trimming removed 1 base from V and 10 bases from J; junction bases left unmatched: 12. Germline V CDR1 and CDR2: LNHDA, SQIVND (reference sequence). The CDR3 is 15 amino acids. CDR3 DNA: TGTGCCAGTAGTATAGTTCGGGAGGGGGCTCTTGGAGCTTTCTTT. Protein sequence: CASSIVREGALGAFF. The whole variable domain, filled in from reference TRBV19 and TRBJ1-1, reads DGGITQSPKYLFRKEGQNVTLSCEQNLNHDAMYWYRQDPGQGLRLIYYSQIVNDFQKGDIAEGYSVSREKKESFPLTVTSAQKNPTAFYLCASSIVREGALGAFFGQGTRLTVV.

The chain joins TRBV5-1 to TRBJ2-5; TRBD2 might be the D (6 bases). The CDR3 runs 14 residues. The germline V gene has CDR1 SGHRS and CDR2 YFSETQ. V lost 4 bases and J lost 1, with 11 bases in between. This CDR3 reads CASSPSTSQETQYF. For the CDR3, the DNA is TGCGCCAGCAGCCCTTCGACTAGCCAAGAGACCCAGTACTTC.

This clone was detected only once. The V gene is TRBV28, the J gene TRBJ1-2; D remains ambiguous. Germline loops: CDR1 MDHEN, CDR2 SYDVKM. Trimming shortened V by 5 bases and J by 6 bases, and 10 bases separated the two germline ends. CDR3 length: 12 amino acids. The CDR3 nucleotides read TGTGCCAGCAGTCTCACAGAGCATGGCTACACCTTC. Its protein is CASSLTEHGYTF.

The V gene is TRBV19, the J gene TRBJ2-3; D perhaps matches TRBD1 (6 bases). The CDR3 contains 14 residues. The ends were cut back, 4 bases at V and 2 bases at J, with 10 bases in the middle. Germline CDR1 is LNHDA and CDR2 is SQIVND (reference sequence). The CDR3 DNA is TGTGCCAGTAGTAGGACAGAGATCACAGATACGCAGTATTTT. Encoded protein: CASSRTEITDTQYF.

V and J are TRBV9 and TRBJ1-1, with 7 positions matching TRBD1. Germline-derived CDR1 and CDR2 are SGDLS and YYNGEE. Unmatched junction bases numbered 5, after V lost 3 bases and J lost 0 bases. The CDR3 has 15 residues. CDR3 coding DNA: TGTGCCAGCAGCGACAGGGGAACCATGAACACTGAAGCTTTCTTT. As protein: CASSDRGTMNTEAFF.

In this sample, this clone turned up once. The gene calls are TRBV6-5 and TRBJ2-1; 7 nucleotides align to TRBD1. Germline V CDR1 and CDR2: MNHEY, SVGAGI. V dropped 2 bases and J dropped 9; count of bases not matched to a gene: 4. The CDR3 contains 13 residues. The CDR3 DNA follows: TGTGCCAGCAGTTACAACGAGGGGGCTGAGCAGTTCTTC. Its protein product is CASSYNEGAEQFF.

The gene calls are TRBV9 and TRBJ2-7; TRBD2 matches at 7 bases. CDR3 length: 16 amino acids. The junction had 13 bases not matched to a gene; V was cut back by 4 bases and J by 3 bases. From germline, CDR1 is SGDLS and CDR2 YYNGEE. The CDR3 bases are TGTGCCAGCAGCCCTAGGAGGGCCAGCGGGATCTACGAGCAGTACTTC. As protein: CASSPRRASGIYEQYF.

The rearrangement joins TRBV7-3 to TRBJ2-1, with 7 bases identical to TRBD2. V shed 3 bases and J 0 bases; nucleotides not matched to a gene: 2. Germline lookup yields CDR1 SGHTA and CDR2 FQGTGA. The CDR3 loop spans 15 amino acids. The DNA for the CDR3 is TGTGCCAGCAGCTTGAGCGGGGTCTCCTACAATGAGCAGTTCTTC. Encoded protein: CASSLSGVSYNEQFF.

The rearrangement links TRBV5-6 to TRBJ2-7; weak D call: TRBD2 (5 bases). The V gene's germline CDR1 is SGHDT and CDR2 YYEEEE. The CDR3 is 13 amino acids. Deletions cut 3 bases from V and 1 base from J, with 8 bases between. CDR3 in DNA: TGTGCCAGCAGCTCCGGAGGTTCCTACGAGCAGTACTTC. Translation gives CASSSGGSYEQYF. The full variable domain, its missing parts supplied by reference TRBV5-6 and TRBJ2-7, is DAGVTQSPTHLIKTRGQQVTLRCSPKSGHDTVSWYQQALGQGPQFIFQYYEEEERQRGNFPDRFSGHQFPNYSSELNVNALLLGDSALYLCASSSGGSYEQYFGPGTRLTVT.

The chain employs TRBV21-1 and TRBJ1-1. TRBV21-1 is assigned pseudogene status. CDR3 size: 16 residues. This CDR3 reads CASSKARREEDTEAFF. CDR3 coding DNA: TGTGCCAGCAGCAAAGCTAGGAGGGAGGAGGACACTGAAGCTTTCTTT.

This sequence joins TRBV7-6 and TRBJ1-1, with D perhaps TRBD1 (5 bases). CDR3 length equals 14 residues. Trimming stripped 2 bases from V and 3 bases from J, with 10 bases between. CDR1 SGHVS and CDR2 FNYEAQ come from the germline V gene. In nucleotides, the CDR3 is TGTGCCAGCAGCTTAACCGACAGATACACTGAAGCTTTCTTT. Its translation is CASSLTDRYTEAFF.

The gene calls are TRBV5-4 and TRBJ2-1, with 8 bases identical to TRBD2. The CDR3 has 15 amino acids. CDR1 SGHNT and CDR2 YYREEE come from the germline V gene (reference sequence). V shed 2 bases, J shed 7 bases, and the junction held 8 bases outside the gene matches. The chain's CDR3 is CASSFMAGGQNEQFF. The CDR3 region has the DNA TGTGCCAGCAGCTTCATGGCGGGAGGACAAAATGAGCAGTTCTTC.

This clone was counted once. The V and J genes are TRBV28 and TRBJ2-7; 10 bases line up with TRBD1. V gave up 5 bases and J gave up 4 bases; unmatched junction bases: 5. The CDR3 runs to 14 residues. Germline V CDR1 and CDR2: MDHEN, SYDVKM. This chain's CDR3 is CASSMTGGAYEQYF. The CDR3 DNA is TGTGCCAGCAGTATGACAGGGGGCGCTTACGAGCAGTACTTC.

The chain combines TRBV25-1 with TRBJ1-4; 9 nucleotides agree with TRBD1. Looked up from germline, CDR1 is MGHDK and CDR2 is SYGVNS. J gave up 8 bases and V 2 bases, and 9 bases lay outside the gene matches. The CDR3 covers 16 residues. Here the CDR3 DNA reads TGTGCCAGCAGTGAAATGGGACAGGGTCTTACGGAAAAACTGTTTTTT. Encoded protein: CASSEMGQGLTEKLFF.

This rearrangement joins TRBV6-6 to TRBJ2-7; perhaps TRBD2 as D (6 bases). Germline-derived CDR1 and CDR2 are MNHNY and SVGAGI (reference sequence). The CDR3 is 12 residues long. V was cut by 10 bases and J by 3 bases, with 13 bases left in between. In DNA, the CDR3 is TGTGCCACCCTGGGAGGCGGCTACGAGCAGTACTTC. This codes for CATLGGGYEQYF.

CDR3 amino acids: CASSLLQGYGYTF. The CDR3 nucleotides read TGTGCCAGCAGCCTTCTCCAGGGGTATGGCTACACCTTC. The chain employs TRBV14 and TRBJ1-2; TRBD1 might be the D (6 bases). The V end was cut by 4 bases, the J end by 5 bases, with 11 bases between. The CDR3 totals 13 residues. Germline V CDR1 and CDR2: SGHDN, FVKESK. The complete variable domain, with remaining parts taken from reference TRBV14 and TRBJ1-2, reads EAGVTQFPSHSVIEKGQTVTLRCDPISGHDNLYWYRRVMGKEIKFLLHFVKESKQDESGMPNNRFLAERTGGTYSTLKVQPAELEDSGVYFCASSLLQGYGYTFGSGTRLTVV.